The clone carrying this T cell receptor beta chain has a handful of counts. Its specificity is not known. TCRdb reprocessed the 5' RACE reads with MiXCR, giving one entry per CDR3 protein. The sample contains some 660,000 distinct CDR3 sequences, approximately 9% of which appear only once. The data originate from a study of identical twins. Study observations and caveats: Weaker excess twin sharing was observed in beta out-of-frame sequences.

Each donor was a healthy Caucasian. Germline CDR1 is MNHEY and CDR2 is SVGAGI. The CDR3 has 14 residues. Trimming took off 2 bases at V and 0 bases at J, with 8 bases between the two ends. The sample was also reused in another study, on yellow fever vaccine responses in identical twins. This second study notes: Reported findings indicate that twins' vaccine T cell responses seemed partially convergent, partially personalized.

This chain connects TRBV6-5 to TRBJ2-7, with D possibly being TRBD2 (6 bases). The clonotype originates from a woman aged 18-35 years in good health. The sequenced material came from PBMCs. As DNA, the CDR3 is TGTGCCAGCAGTTACCAGGACTACTCCTACGAGCAGTACTTC. Its translation: CASSYQDYSYEQYF.